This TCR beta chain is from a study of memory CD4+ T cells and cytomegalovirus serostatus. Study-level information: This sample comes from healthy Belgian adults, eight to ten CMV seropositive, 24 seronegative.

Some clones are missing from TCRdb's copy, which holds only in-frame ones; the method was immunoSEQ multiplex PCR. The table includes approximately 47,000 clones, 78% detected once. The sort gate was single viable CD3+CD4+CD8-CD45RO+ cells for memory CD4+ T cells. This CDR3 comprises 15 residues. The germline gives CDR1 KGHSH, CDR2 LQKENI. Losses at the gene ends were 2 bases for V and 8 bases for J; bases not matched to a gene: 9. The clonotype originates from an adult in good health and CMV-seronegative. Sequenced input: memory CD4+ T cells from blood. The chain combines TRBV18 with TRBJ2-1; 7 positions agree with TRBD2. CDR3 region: CASSPGLGRADEQFF. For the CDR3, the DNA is TGTGCCAGCTCACCAGGTCTAGGGAGGGCGGATGAGCAGTTCTTC.